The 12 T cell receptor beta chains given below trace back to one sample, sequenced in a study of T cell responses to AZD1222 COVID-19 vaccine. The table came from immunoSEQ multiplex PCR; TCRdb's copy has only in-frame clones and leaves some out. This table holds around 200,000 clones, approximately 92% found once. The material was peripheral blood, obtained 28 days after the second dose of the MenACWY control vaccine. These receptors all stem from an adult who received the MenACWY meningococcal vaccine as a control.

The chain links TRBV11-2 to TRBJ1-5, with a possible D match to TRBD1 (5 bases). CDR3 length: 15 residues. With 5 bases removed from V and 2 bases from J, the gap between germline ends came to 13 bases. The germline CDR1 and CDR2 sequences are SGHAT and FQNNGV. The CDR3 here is CASSRGDWGNQPQHF. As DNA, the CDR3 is TGTGCCAGCAGCCGGGGGGATTGGGGCAATCAGCCCCAGCATTTT.

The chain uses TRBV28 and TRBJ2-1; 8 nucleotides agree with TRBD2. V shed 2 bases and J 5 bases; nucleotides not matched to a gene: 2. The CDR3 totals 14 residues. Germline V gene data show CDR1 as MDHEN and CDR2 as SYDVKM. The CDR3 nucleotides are TGTGCCAGCAGTTTAGCGGGGGGCCACAATGAGCAGTTCTTC. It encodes CASSLAGGHNEQFF. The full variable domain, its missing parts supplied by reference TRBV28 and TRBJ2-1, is DVKVTQSSRYLVKRTGEKVFLECVQDMDHENMFWYRQDPGLGLRLIYFSYDVKMKEKGDIPEGYSVSREKKERFSLILESASTNQTSMYLCASSLAGGHNEQFFGPGTRLTVL.

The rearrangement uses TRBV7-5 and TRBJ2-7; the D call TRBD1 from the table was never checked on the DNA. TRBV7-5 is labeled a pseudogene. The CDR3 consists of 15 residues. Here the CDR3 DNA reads TGTGCCAGAAGCCTAGATCAAGGGGCCTCCTACGAGCAGTACTTC. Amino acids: CARSLDQGASYEQYF.

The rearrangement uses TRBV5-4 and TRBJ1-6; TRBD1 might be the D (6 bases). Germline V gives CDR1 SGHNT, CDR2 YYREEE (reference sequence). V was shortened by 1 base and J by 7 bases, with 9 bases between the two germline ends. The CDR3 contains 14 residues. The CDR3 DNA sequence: TGTGCCAGCAGCTTGCAGGGGAGCAATTCACCCCTCCACTTT. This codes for CASSLQGSNSPLHF. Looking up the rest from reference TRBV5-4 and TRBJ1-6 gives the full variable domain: ETGVTQSPTHLIKTRGQQVTLRCSSQSGHNTVSWYQQALGQGPQFIFQYYREEENGRGNFPPRFSGLQFPNYSSELNVNALELDDSALYLCASSLQGSNSPLHFGNGTRLTVT.

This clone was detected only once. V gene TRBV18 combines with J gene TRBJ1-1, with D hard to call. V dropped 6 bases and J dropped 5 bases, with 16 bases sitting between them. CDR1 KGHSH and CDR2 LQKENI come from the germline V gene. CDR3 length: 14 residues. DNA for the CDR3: TGTGCCAGCTCCCTTACCGAGTTTTTGACTGAAGCTTTCTTT. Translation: CASSLTEFLTEAFF.

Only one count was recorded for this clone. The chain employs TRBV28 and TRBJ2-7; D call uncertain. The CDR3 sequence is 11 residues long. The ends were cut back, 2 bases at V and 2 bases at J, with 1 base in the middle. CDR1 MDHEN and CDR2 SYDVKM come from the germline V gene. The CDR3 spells CASSLAYEQYF. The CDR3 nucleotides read TGTGCCAGCAGTTTAGCCTACGAGCAGTACTTC.

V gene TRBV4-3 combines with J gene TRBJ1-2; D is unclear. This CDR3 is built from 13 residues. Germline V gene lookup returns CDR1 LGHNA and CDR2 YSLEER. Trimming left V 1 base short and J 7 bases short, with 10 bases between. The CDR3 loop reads CASSQVGFAGYTF. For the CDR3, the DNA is TGCGCCAGCAGCCAAGTAGGTTTCGCTGGCTACACCTTC.

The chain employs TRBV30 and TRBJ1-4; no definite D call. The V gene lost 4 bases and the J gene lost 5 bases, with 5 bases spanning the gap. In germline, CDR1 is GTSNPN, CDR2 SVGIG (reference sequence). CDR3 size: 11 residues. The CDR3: CAWKENEKLFF. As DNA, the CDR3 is TGTGCCTGGAAAGAGAATGAAAAACTGTTTTTT. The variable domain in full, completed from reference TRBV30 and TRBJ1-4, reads SQTIHQWPATLVQPVGSPLSLECTVEGTSNPNLYWYRQAAGRGLQLLFYSVGIGQISSEVPQNLSASRPQDRQFILSSKKLLLSDSGFYLCAWKENEKLFFGSGTQLSVL.

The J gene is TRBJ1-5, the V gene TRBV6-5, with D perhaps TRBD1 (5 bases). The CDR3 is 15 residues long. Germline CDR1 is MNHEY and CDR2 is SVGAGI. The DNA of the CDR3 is TGTGCGGGAGCTCCGGGCCGAGGGGGCAATCAGCCCCAGCATTTT. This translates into CAGAPGRGGNQPQHF.

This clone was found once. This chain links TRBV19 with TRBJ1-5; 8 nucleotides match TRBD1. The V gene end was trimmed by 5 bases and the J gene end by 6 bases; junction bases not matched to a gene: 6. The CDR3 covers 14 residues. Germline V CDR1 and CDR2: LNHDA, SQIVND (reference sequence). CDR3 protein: CASSLDRGGQPQHF. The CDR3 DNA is TGTGCCAGTAGTCTCGACAGGGGCGGTCAGCCCCAGCATTTT.

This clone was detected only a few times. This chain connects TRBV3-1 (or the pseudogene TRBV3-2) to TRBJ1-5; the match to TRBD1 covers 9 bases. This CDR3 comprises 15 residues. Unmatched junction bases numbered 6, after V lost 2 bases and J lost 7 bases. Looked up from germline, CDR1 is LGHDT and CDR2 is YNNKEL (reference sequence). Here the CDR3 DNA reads TGTGCCAGCAGCCAAAGCAAGACAGGGGGGCAGCCCCAGCATTTT. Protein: CASSQSKTGGQPQHF.

The CDR3 region is CSARTGNTEAFF. The CDR3 DNA sequence: TGCAGCGCTAGGACAGGGAACACTGAAGCTTTCTTT. The chain links TRBV29-1 to TRBJ1-1; 7 bases align to TRBD1. Germline V gene sequence: CDR1 SQVTM, CDR2 ANQGSEA. V shed 7 bases, J shed 1 base, and the junction held 3 bases outside the gene matches. CDR3 size: 12 residues.